Here is one T cell receptor (beta chain) with its context. Libraries were prepared by immunoSEQ multiplex PCR; TCRdb keeps only in-frame clonotypes and omits some of them. This table holds roughly 150,000 clones, roughly 84% found once. The sample is drawn from a study of blood T cell repertoires in COVID-19. The CDR3 sequence is 14 residues long. V dropped 8 bases and J dropped 0 bases, with 11 bases sitting between them. CDR1 and CDR2 from the germline V gene are SNHLY and FYNNEI. This clonotype was obtained from a human donor in a cohort sampled during active COVID-19. The sample comprised peripheral blood. The gene calls are TRBV2 and TRBJ2-1, with D perhaps matching TRBD1 (5 bases). CDR3: CASSGQISYNEQFF. CDR3 DNA: TGTGCCAGCTCAGGACAAATCTCCTACAATGAGCAGTTCTTC.